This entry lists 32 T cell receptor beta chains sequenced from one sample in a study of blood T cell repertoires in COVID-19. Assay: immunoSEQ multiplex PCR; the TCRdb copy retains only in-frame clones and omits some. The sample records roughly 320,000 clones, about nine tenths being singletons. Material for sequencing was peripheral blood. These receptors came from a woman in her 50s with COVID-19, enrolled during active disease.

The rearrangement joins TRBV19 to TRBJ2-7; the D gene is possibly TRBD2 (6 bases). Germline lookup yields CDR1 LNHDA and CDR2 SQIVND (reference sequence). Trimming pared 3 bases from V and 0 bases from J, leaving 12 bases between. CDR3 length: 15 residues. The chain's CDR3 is CASSINLGGSYEQYF. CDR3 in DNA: TGTGCCAGTAGTATCAATCTGGGGGGCTCCTACGAGCAGTACTTC. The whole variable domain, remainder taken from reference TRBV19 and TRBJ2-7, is DGGITQSPKYLFRKEGQNVTLSCEQNLNHDAMYWYRQDPGQGLRLIYYSQIVNDFQKGDIAEGYSVSREKKESFPLTVTSAQKNPTAFYLCASSINLGGSYEQYFGPGTRLTVT.

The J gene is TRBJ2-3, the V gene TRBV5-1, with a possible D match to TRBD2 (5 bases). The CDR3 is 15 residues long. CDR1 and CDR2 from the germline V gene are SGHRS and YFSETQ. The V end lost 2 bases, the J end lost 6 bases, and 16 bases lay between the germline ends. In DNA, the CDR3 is TGCGCCAGCAGCTTAACCGGGGTTCCTCCGGATACGCAGTATTTT. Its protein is CASSLTGVPPDTQYF.

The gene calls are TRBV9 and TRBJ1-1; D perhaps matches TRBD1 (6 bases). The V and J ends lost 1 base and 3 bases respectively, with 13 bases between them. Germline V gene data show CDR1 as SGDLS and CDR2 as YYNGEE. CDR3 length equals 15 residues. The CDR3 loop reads CASSVSTGLDTEAFF. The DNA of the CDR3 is TGTGCCAGCAGCGTATCGACAGGTCTCGACACTGAAGCTTTCTTT.

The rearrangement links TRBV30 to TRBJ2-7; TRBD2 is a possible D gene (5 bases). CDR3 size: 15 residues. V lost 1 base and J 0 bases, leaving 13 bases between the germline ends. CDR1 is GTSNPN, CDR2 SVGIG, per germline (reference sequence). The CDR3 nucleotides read TGTGCCTGGAGTGAGGACTTATATTACTCCTACGAGCAGTACTTC. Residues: CAWSEDLYYSYEQYF. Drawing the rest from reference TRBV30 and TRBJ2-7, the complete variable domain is SQTIHQWPATLVQPVGSPLSLECTVEGTSNPNLYWYRQAAGRGLQLLFYSVGIGQISSEVPQNLSASRPQDRQFILSSKKLLLSDSGFYLCAWSEDLYYSYEQYFGPGTRLTVT.

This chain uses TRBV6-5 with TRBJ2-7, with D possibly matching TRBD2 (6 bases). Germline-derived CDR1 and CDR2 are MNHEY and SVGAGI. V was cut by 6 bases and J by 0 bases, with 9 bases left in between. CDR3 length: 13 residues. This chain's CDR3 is CASRNGGSYEQYF. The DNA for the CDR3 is TGTGCCAGCAGGAACGGGGGCTCCTACGAGCAGTACTTC.

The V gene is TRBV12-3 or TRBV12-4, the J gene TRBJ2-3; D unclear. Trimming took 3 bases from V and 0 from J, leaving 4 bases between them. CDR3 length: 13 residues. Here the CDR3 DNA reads TGTGCCAGCAGTTTCCAGAGCACAGATACGCAGTATTTT. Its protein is CASSFQSTDTQYF.

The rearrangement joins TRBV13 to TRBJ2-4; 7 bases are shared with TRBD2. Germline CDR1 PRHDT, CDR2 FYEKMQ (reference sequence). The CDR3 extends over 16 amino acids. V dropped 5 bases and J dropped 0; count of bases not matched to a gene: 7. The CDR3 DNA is TGTGCCAGCAGCCCCCGCAGCGGGAAAGCCAAAAACATTCAGTACTTC. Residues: CASSPRSGKAKNIQYF.

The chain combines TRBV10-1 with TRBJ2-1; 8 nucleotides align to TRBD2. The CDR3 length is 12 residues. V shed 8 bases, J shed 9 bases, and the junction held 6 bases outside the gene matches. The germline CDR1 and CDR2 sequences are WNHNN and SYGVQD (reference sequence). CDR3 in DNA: TGCGCCAGCTCCCCGCGGGGGGCTGAGCAGTTCTTC. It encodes CASSPRGAEQFF.

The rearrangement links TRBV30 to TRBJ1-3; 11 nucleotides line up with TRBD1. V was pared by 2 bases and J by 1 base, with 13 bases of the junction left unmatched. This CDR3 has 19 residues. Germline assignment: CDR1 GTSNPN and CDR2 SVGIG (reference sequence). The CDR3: CAWSRDRGMGYSSGNTIYF. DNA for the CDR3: TGTGCCTGGAGTAGGGACAGGGGGATGGGGTATTCTTCTGGAAACACCATATATTTT. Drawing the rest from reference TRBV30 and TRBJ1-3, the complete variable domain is SQTIHQWPATLVQPVGSPLSLECTVEGTSNPNLYWYRQAAGRGLQLLFYSVGIGQISSEVPQNLSASRPQDRQFILSSKKLLLSDSGFYLCAWSRDRGMGYSSGNTIYFGEGSWLTVV.

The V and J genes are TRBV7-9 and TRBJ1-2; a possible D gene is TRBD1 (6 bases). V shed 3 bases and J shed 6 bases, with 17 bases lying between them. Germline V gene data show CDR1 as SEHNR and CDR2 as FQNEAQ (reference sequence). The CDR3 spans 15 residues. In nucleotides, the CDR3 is TGTGCCAGCAGCTTCCAGCAGCCTAACAGGGATGGCTACACCTTC. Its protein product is CASSFQQPNRDGYTF.

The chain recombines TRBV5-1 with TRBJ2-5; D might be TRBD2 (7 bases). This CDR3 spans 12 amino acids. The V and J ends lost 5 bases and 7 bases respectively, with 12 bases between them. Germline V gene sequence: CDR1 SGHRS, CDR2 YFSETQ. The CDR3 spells CASRPGGGTQYF. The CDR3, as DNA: TGCGCCAGCAGGCCGGGGGGCGGGACCCAGTACTTC.

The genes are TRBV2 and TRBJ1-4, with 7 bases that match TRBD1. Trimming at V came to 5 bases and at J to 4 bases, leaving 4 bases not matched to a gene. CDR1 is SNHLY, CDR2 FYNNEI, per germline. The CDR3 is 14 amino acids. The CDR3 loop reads CASSLTGFNEKLFF. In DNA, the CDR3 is TGTGCCAGCAGTCTGACAGGGTTTAATGAAAAACTGTTTTTT. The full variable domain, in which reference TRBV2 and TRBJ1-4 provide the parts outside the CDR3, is EPEVTQTPSHQVTQMGQEVILRCVPISNHLYFYWYRQILGQKVEFLVSFYNNEISEKSEIFDDQFSVERPDGSNFTLKIRSTKLEDSAMYFCASSLTGFNEKLFFGSGTQLSVL.

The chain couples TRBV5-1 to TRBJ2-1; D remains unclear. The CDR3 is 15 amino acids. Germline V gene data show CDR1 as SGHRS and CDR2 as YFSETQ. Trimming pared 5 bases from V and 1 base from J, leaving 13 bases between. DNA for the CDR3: TGCGCCAGCAGACTCGAGGCGCCTTCCTACAATGAGCAGTTCTTC. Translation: CASRLEAPSYNEQFF.

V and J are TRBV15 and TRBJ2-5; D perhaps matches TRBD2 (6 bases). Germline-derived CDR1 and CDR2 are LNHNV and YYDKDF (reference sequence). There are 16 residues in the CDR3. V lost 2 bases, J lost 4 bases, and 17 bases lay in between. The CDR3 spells CATSRRGRRVGETQYF. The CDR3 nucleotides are TGTGCCACCAGCAGACGGGGGAGGCGGGTAGGAGAGACCCAGTACTTC.

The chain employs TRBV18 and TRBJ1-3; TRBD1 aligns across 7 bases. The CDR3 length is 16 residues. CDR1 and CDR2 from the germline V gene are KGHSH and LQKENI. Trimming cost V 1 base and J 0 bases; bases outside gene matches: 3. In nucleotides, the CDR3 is TGTGCCAGCTCACCACTTGGACAGGACTCTGGAAACACCATATATTTT. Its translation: CASSPLGQDSGNTIYF.

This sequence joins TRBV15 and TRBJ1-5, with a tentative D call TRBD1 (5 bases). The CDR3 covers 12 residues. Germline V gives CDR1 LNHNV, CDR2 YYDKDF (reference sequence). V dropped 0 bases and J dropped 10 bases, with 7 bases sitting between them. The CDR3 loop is CATSREGGPQHF. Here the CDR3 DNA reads TGTGCCACCAGCAGAGAGGGGGGACCCCAGCATTTT.

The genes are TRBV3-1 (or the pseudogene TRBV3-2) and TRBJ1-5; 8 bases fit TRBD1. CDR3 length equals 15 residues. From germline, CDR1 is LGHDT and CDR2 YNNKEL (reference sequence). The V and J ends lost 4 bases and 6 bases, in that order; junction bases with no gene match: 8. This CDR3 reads CASSRGQVGSQPQHF. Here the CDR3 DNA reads TGTGCCAGCAGCCGGGGACAGGTCGGAAGTCAGCCCCAGCATTTT.

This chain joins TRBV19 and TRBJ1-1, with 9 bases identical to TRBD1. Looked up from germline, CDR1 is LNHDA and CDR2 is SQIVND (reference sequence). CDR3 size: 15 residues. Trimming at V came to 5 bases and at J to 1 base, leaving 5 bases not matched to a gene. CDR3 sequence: CASSGGDRENTEAFF. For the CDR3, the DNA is TGTGCCAGTAGTGGGGGGGACAGGGAGAACACTGAAGCTTTCTTT.

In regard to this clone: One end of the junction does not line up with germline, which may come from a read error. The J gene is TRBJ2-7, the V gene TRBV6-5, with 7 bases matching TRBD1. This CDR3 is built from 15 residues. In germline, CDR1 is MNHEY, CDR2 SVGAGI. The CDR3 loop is CASSTQTQTGLDLNF. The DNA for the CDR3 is TGTGCCAGCAGCACTCAAACACAGACAGGGCTCGACTTAAACTTC.

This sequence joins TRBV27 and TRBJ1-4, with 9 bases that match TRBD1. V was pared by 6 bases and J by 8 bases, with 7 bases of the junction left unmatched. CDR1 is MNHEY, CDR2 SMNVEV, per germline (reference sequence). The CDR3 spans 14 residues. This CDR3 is CASSLQGAGEKLFF. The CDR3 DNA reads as TGTGCCAGCAGCTTACAGGGGGCGGGGGAAAAACTGTTTTTT.

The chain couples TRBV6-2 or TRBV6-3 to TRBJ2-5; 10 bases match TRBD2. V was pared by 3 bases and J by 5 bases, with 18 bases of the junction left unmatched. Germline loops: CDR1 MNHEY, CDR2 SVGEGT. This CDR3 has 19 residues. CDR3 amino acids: CASSYLWSSGSSHRETQYF. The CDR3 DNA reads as TGTGCCAGCAGTTATCTTTGGTCTAGCGGGAGCTCACATAGGGAGACCCAGTACTTC.

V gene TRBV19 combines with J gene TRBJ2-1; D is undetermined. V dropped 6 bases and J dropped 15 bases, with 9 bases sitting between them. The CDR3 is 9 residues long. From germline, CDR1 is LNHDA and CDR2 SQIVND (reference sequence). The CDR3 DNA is TGTGCCAGTAGAAAACAGAGGTTCTTC. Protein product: CASRKQRFF.

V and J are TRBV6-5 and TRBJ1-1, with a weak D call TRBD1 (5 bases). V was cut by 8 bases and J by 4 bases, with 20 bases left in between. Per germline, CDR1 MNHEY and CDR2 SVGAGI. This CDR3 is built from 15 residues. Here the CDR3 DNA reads TGTGCCAGCCTGAAGGGGTTTGGCTTTATCACTGAAGCTTTCTTT. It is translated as CASLKGFGFITEAFF.

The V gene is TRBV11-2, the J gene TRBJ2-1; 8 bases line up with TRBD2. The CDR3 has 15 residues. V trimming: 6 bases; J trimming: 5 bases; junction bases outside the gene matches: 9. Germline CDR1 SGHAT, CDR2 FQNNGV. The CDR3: CASRQTGTRDNEQFF. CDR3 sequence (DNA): TGTGCCAGCAGACAAACCGGGACTAGAGACAATGAGCAGTTCTTC.

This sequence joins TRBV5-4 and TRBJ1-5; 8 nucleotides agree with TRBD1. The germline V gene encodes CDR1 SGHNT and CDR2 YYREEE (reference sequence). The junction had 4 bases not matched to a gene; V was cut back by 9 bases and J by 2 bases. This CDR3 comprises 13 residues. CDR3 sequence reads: CATGQGGNQPQHF. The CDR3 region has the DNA TGTGCCACCGGACAGGGAGGCAATCAGCCCCAGCATTTT.

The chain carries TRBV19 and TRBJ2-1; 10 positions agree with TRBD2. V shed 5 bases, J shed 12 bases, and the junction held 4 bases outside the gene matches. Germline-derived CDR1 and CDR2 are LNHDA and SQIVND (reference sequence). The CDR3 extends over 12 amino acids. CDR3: CASSPSGSRQFF. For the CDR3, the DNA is TGTGCCAGTAGTCCTAGCGGGAGTCGGCAGTTCTTC.

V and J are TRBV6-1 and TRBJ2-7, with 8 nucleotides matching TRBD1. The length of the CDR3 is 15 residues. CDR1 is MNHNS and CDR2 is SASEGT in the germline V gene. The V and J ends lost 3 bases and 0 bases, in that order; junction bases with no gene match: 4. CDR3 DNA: TGTGCCAGCAGTGACCCCGGGACAGGCTCCTACGAGCAGTACTTC. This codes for CASSDPGTGSYEQYF.

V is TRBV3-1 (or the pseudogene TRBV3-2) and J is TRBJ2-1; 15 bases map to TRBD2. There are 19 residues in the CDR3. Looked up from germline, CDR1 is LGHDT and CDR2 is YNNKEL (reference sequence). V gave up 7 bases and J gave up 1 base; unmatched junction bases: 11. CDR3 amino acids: CASNPTGTSGRRSYNEQFF. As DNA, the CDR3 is TGTGCCAGCAACCCGACAGGGACTAGCGGGAGGAGGTCCTACAATGAGCAGTTCTTC.

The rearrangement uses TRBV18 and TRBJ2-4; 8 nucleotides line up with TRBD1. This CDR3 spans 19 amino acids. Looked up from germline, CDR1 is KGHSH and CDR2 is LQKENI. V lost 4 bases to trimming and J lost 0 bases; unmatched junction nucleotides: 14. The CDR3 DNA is TGTGCCAGCTCACTCTCCCTCCCTGGACAGGGCCTAGCCAAAAACATTCAGTACTTC. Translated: CASSLSLPGQGLAKNIQYF.

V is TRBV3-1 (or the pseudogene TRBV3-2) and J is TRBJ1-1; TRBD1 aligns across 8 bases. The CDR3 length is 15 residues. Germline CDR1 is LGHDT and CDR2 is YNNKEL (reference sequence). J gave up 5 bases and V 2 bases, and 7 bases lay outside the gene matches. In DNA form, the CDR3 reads TGTGCCAGCAGCCAACAACGGACAGGGTTGACTGAAGCTTTCTTT. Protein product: CASSQQRTGLTEAFF.

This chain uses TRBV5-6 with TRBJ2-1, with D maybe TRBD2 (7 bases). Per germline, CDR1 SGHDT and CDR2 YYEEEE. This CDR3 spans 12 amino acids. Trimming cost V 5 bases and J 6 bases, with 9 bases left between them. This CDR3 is CASSAGANEQFF. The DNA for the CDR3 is TGTGCCAGCAGTGCGGGGGCCAATGAGCAGTTCTTC.

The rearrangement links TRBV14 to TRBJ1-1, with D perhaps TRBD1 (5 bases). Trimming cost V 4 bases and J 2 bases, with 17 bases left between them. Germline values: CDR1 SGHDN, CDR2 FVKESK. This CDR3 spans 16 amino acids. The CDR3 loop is CASSRYPRQSNTEAFF. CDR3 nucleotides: TGTGCCAGCAGCCGCTATCCGAGACAGTCAAACACTGAAGCTTTCTTT.